This TCR beta chain was observed in a study of blood T cell repertoires in COVID-19. Overall study: Samples taken during acute and convalescent COVID-19 were collected in the United States, Italy and Spain. T cells, B-cell-depleted T cells, or PBMCs provided the cDNA or gDNA that served as material.

Per the study methods: Reference gene primer amplification gave nucleated cell count estimates. This table comes from immunoSEQ multiplex PCR, and its TCRdb copy is limited to in-frame clones, with some not included. The D gene and trimming were derived from the DNA, and the V and J assignments and clone size from that table. The table lists more than 400,000 clones, 75% to 90% of them singletons. V was clipped by 9 bases and J by 2 bases; unmatched bases: 15. Germline V CDR1 and CDR2: SGHTA, FQGNSA. This CDR3 region has 16 residues. The clonotype comes from a human donor in a cohort sampled during active COVID-19. The J gene is TRBJ2-7, the V gene TRBV7-2, with TRBD1 matching over 8 bases. Sample: peripheral blood. DNA of the CDR3: TGTGCCAGTCAGCTTAGCTTCGGACAGGGTCCCTACGAGCAGTACTTC. Translation: CASQLSFGQGPYEQYF.